The following is a T cell receptor (beta chain) sequence with its context. Which antigen it targets is not known. Base quality data are lacking; no much larger clone is found one base away. TCR beta CDR3 regions were sequenced from DNA using the immunoSEQ Assay. From the authors' description of their analysis: T cell density was computed as TCR beta template counts normalized to usable DNA estimated by amplifying housekeeping genes. Richness was estimated using the preseqR package, with extrapolation to 400,000 templates for PBMC samples and to 120,000 templates for tissue samples. Clonality was taken to be one minus Pielou's evenness. To identify tissue-enriched TCRs, differential abundance testing was run on productive amino-acid clonotypes with a minimum total count of 5 and an alpha of 0.1. The Jaccard Index and the Morisita Overlap Index were used to measure repertoire overlap between compartments. GLIPH grouped TCR beta CDR3s together with public tetramer-defined viral CDR3s, and a viral motif had to include at least three viral sequences and show V-gene enrichment. Entries here come from immuneACCESS through TCRdb and include only in-frame sequences with V and J called. Some clones fail to appear in such tables; in the studies checked, an unresolved V gene covers under half of the shortfall, and the cause of the remainder is unknown. That table furnishes V, J and clone size, whereas the DNA furnished D and trimming. This sample comprises roughly 40,000 clones, 80% to 85% of them detected only once. Clones ranked in the top ten supply less than 9.5% of the sample.

At diagnosis, peripheral blood, uninvolved tumor-adjacent lung and tumor were collected and were preserved as a mix of fresh-frozen and FFPE material. For TCR repertoire profiling, blood samples were analyzed in the form of peripheral blood mononuclear cells. The source of the sample is a study of T cells in localized non-small cell lung cancer (dated by TCRdb to the early 2020s). Concerning the study at large: T cell repertoires of 236 early-stage NSCLC patients were analyzed, with tumors being compared against uninvolved tumor-adjacent lungs. The cohort consisted of 236 treatment-naive NSCLC patients whose localized lung tumors had been resected. The mean age of the NSCLC patients was roughly 63 years, with roughly 120 men and 110 or so women. Results and caveats for the whole study, not just this receptor: Because of the exploratory design, TCR variables were selected using unadjusted p-values without false-discovery rate correction. Of the top 100 tumor clones, a median of 57 were detected in paired uninvolved adjacent lung; around 30 were also among that lung's top 100. Higher blood T cell density associated with longer overall survival, while higher adjacent-lung clonality associated with shorter survival. Because multi-region tumor sequencing was not performed, intratumor heterogeneity could not be ruled out. Uninvolved tumor-adjacent lung showed the highest T cell clonality, higher than tumor, which suggests more focused antigenic responses in the uninvolved tumor-adjacent lung.

Germline trimming: 0 bases from V, 10 bases from J; junction bases outside gene matches: 8. Looking up the germline V gene yields CDR1 LGHNA and CDR2 YSLEER. CDR3 length: 16 amino acids, cysteine to phenylalanine. Only the CDR3 DNA stays, 48 bases, in frame from base 1. The source was peripheral blood mononuclear cells, collected before any cancer treatment. The receptor's source is a male donor at least 60 years old with stage II lung adenocarcinoma. This chain is built from TRBV4-3 and TRBJ1-6; 8 bases in the junction line up with TRBD1. The nucleotide sequence is TGCGCCAGCAGCCAAGATCGGACAGGGATCAAATCACCCCTCCACTTT. Its coded protein is CASSQDRTGIKSPLHF.